What follows are 20 T cell receptor beta chains derived from one specimen sequenced in a study of blood T cell repertoires in COVID-19. Data came from immunoSEQ multiplex PCR; TCRdb stores just in-frame clones and leaves some out. The table records fewer than 200,000 clones, roughly 80% of them present only once. Material for sequencing was peripheral blood. Source of these receptors: a middle-aged woman with COVID-19, enrolled during active disease.

The chain carries TRBV6-5 and TRBJ1-1, with D perhaps matching TRBD1 (5 bases). Trimming took 10 bases from V and 6 from J, leaving 15 bases between them. The CDR3 runs to 12 residues. Germline-derived CDR1 and CDR2 are MNHEY and SVGAGI. CDR3 sequence reads: CATDPRVAEAFF. The CDR3, as DNA: TGTGCCACCGACCCCAGGGTCGCTGAAGCTTTCTTT.

The chain has TRBV2 and TRBJ2-3; maybe TRBD1 (6 bases). Germline-derived CDR1 and CDR2 are SNHLY and FYNNEI. Deletions cut 7 bases from V and 4 bases from J, with 30 bases between. This CDR3 is built from 19 residues. The CDR3 DNA sequence: TGTGCCAGCAAGGGGGTAGTAAGGGGCGAGGGTTGGAGCGCAGATACGCAGTATTTT. Its translation: CASKGVVRGEGWSADTQYF.

This clone was detected only a few times. The gene calls are TRBV30 and TRBJ1-2, with 9 positions matching TRBD1. Germline-derived CDR1 and CDR2 are GTSNPN and SVGIG (reference sequence). The V and J ends lost 7 bases and 4 bases, in that order; junction bases with no gene match: 7. The length of the CDR3 is 13 residues. For the CDR3, the DNA is TGTGCCTACGGACAGGGGCTTTCCTATGGCTACACCTTC. Translation gives CAYGQGLSYGYTF.

This clone was counted a single time. The chain is built from TRBV19 and TRBJ2-7, with TRBD2 identical over 12 bases. Trimming at V came to 6 bases and at J to 3 bases, leaving 3 bases not matched to a gene. Germline CDR1 LNHDA, CDR2 SQIVND (reference sequence). The CDR3 runs to 14 residues. The CDR3 region is CASRATSGSYEQYF. The DNA for the CDR3 is TGTGCCAGTAGGGCGACTAGCGGGAGCTACGAGCAGTACTTC. Based on the CDR3 plus reference TRBV19 and TRBJ2-7, the full variable domain is DGGITQSPKYLFRKEGQNVTLSCEQNLNHDAMYWYRQDPGQGLRLIYYSQIVNDFQKGDIAEGYSVSREKKESFPLTVTSAQKNPTAFYLCASRATSGSYEQYFGPGTRLTVT.

The sample holds one count of this clone. Here the CDR3 reads CAISVNSPGETQYF. The DNA for the CDR3 is TGTGCCATCAGTGTTAACAGCCCGGGGGAGACCCAGTACTTC. The chain links TRBV10-3 to TRBJ2-5; D is perhaps TRBD2 (5 bases). Germline assignment: CDR1 ENHRY and CDR2 SYGVKD. Trimming left V 4 bases short and J 5 bases short, with 14 bases between. The CDR3 totals 14 residues.

The chain recombines TRBV29-1 with TRBJ2-2; 12 bases are a match to TRBD2. Per germline, CDR1 SQVTM and CDR2 ANQGSEA. The ends lost 2 bases at V and 6 bases at J; junction bases unmatched: 7. The CDR3 has 16 residues. CDR3 in DNA: TGCAGCGTTGAACGACTAGCGGGGGCCGCGCCCGGGGAGCTGTTTTTT. The encoded protein is CSVERLAGAAPGELFF.

The chain links TRBV6-5 to TRBJ1-5; 9 bases agree with TRBD1. The CDR3 consists of 14 residues. Trimming cost V 8 bases and J 1 base; bases outside gene matches: 3. CDR1 and CDR2 (germline): MNHEY, SVGAGI. The CDR3 DNA sequence: TGTGCCAGCGGGACAGGGAGGAGCAATCAGCCCCAGCATTTT. Translating it yields CASGTGRSNQPQHF.

Only a few counts were recorded for this clone. The chain is built from TRBV30 and TRBJ1-3; TRBD1 matches at 8 bases. V shed 1 base and J 4 bases; nucleotides not matched to a gene: 6. Germline CDR1 GTSNPN, CDR2 SVGIG (reference sequence). CDR3 length: 15 residues. The CDR3 DNA sequence: TGTGCCTGGAGTGGGGGCTGGACAGGGGGAAACACCATATATTTT. Translated: CAWSGGWTGGNTIYF.

This clone appeared many times. The chain joins TRBV28 to TRBJ1-6, with 8 nucleotides matching TRBD1. V lost 4 bases, J lost 4 bases, and 3 bases stayed unmatched. The CDR3 has 15 residues. The germline V gene has CDR1 MDHEN and CDR2 SYDVKM. CDR3 coding DNA: TGTGCCAGCAGTTGGACAGGGAGTTATAATTCACCCCTCCACTTT. Residues: CASSWTGSYNSPLHF.

The chain couples TRBV11-3 to TRBJ2-2; D not certain. The germline V gene has CDR1 SGHNT and CDR2 YENEEA. The CDR3 is made up of 12 amino acids. V lost 5 bases and J 8 bases, leaving 9 bases between the germline ends. DNA of the CDR3: TGTGCCAGCAGCACAATCCCAGGGGAGCTGTTTTTT. This sequence encodes CASSTIPGELFF.

This sequence joins TRBV4-2 and TRBJ2-5; 11 nucleotides agree with TRBD1. V lost 1 base to trimming and J lost 5 bases; unmatched junction nucleotides: 6. Germline V gene lookup returns CDR1 LGHNA and CDR2 YNFKEQ. This CDR3 has 16 amino acids. CDR3 DNA sequence: TGTGCCAGCAGCCAAGGGGGACAGGGGGATATTGAGACCCAGTACTTC. As protein: CASSQGGQGDIETQYF.

The chain combines TRBV5-1 with TRBJ2-5, with D perhaps matching TRBD1 (5 bases). CDR3 length equals 13 residues. The V gene lost 4 bases and the J gene lost 3 bases, with 10 bases spanning the gap. Germline-derived CDR1 and CDR2 are SGHRS and YFSETQ. Here the CDR3 reads CASSETAKETQYF. The CDR3 DNA follows: TGCGCCAGCAGCGAGACAGCTAAAGAGACCCAGTACTTC.

V gene TRBV27 combines with J gene TRBJ2-1, with a possible D match to TRBD1 (6 bases). Looked up from germline, CDR1 is MNHEY and CDR2 is SMNVEV (reference sequence). V was trimmed by 1 base and J by 4 bases, leaving 8 bases between them. This CDR3 is 14 amino acids long. The DNA for the CDR3 is TGTGCCAGCAGTTTATTTGGACAGTACAATGAGCAGTTCTTC. This encodes CASSLFGQYNEQFF.

Turning to this clone: Other DNA sequences in the same sample also yield this CDR3. The chain is built from TRBV12-3 or TRBV12-4 and TRBJ1-1; TRBD1 is a possible D gene (5 bases). The CDR3 covers 13 residues. Trimming removed 6 bases at V and 1 base at J, with 9 bases between. The CDR3 sequence is CASSLGGNTEAFF. The CDR3 DNA is TGTGCCAGCAGCCTCGGGGGGAACACTGAAGCTTTCTTT.

The chain employs TRBV14 and TRBJ2-7; unclear D gene. This CDR3 is 13 amino acids long. Trimming took off 1 base at V and 6 bases at J, with 10 bases between the two ends. CDR1 and CDR2 (germline): SGHDN, FVKESK. CDR3 residues: CASSQARSGEQYF. CDR3 DNA: TGTGCCAGCAGCCAAGCCCGGTCAGGCGAGCAGTACTTC.

The chain is built from TRBV15 and TRBJ1-6; D ambiguous. The CDR3 runs to 12 residues. Trimming shortened V by 4 bases and J by 7 bases, and 5 bases separated the two germline ends. Per germline, CDR1 LNHNV and CDR2 YYDKDF (reference sequence). In DNA form, the CDR3 reads TGTGCCACCAGCAACGGGAATTCACCCCTCCACTTT. Translated: CATSNGNSPLHF.

This clone has just a few counts. V usage is TRBV28 and J usage is TRBJ1-1; D remains unclear. Trimming left V 4 bases short and J 3 bases short, with 15 bases between. This CDR3 has 15 residues. CDR1 is MDHEN, CDR2 SYDVKM, per germline. The CDR3 region has the DNA TGTGCCAGCAGTTGGACGGGGTCTTCCTACACTGAAGCTTTCTTT. Protein sequence: CASSWTGSSYTEAFF.

The J gene is TRBJ2-3, the V gene TRBV28; 13 nucleotides align to TRBD2. V lost 4 bases, J lost 1 base, and 2 bases stayed unmatched. Germline-derived CDR1 and CDR2 are MDHEN and SYDVKM. This CDR3 spans 16 amino acids. This CDR3 reads CASSSGTSGGTDTQYF. CDR3 in DNA: TGTGCCAGCAGTTCGGGGACTAGCGGGGGCACAGATACGCAGTATTTT.

This clone came up once. This chain connects TRBV6-6 to TRBJ2-3, with D maybe TRBD1 (5 bases). Germline CDR1 reads MNHNY; CDR2 reads SVGAGI (reference sequence). The CDR3 totals 16 residues. The V end was cut by 4 bases, the J end by 4 bases, with 18 bases between. The DNA for the CDR3 is TGTGCCAGCAGTTCCCTAAGACAGCTAATCGCAGATACGCAGTATTTT. Protein sequence: CASSSLRQLIADTQYF.

The V and J genes are TRBV4-1 and TRBJ1-6; unclear D gene. CDR3 length equals 14 residues. The V end was cut by 0 bases, the J end by 10 bases, with 10 bases between. Germline assignment: CDR1 MGHRA and CDR2 YSYEKL. The CDR3 spells CASSQDPNLSPLHF. The CDR3, as DNA: TGCGCCAGCAGCCAAGATCCCAATTTGTCACCCCTCCACTTT.